These 5 T cell receptor beta chains came from one sample sequenced in a study of blood T cell repertoires in COVID-19 (dated by TCRdb to about 2020). The library was made by the immunoSEQ multiplex PCR assay. In its TCRdb copy, this immuneACCESS table keeps in-frame sequences only and misses some clones. Where compared with another copy, unresolved V genes explain less than half of these, and the others have no known cause. For this sample there are approximately 210,000 clones; about 80% appear just once. Of the sample, under 10% falls within the top ten clones. The material sequenced was peripheral blood. These receptors all come from an elderly woman with COVID-19, enrolled during active disease.

The J gene is TRBJ1-6, the V gene TRBV6-5; D may be TRBD1 (6 bases). The CDR3 is made up of 14 amino acids. V lost 10 bases and J lost 7, with 17 bases in between. The germline gives CDR1 MNHEY, CDR2 SVGAGI. The CDR3 sequence is CATGSRGGNSPLHF. The CDR3 DNA reads TGTGCCACCGGATCCCGCGGGGGCAATTCACCCCTCCACTTT.

The V and J genes are TRBV3-1 (or the pseudogene TRBV3-2) and TRBJ1-6; no definite D call. Germline loops: CDR1 LGHDT, CDR2 YNNKEL (reference sequence). V was pared by 3 bases and J by 8 bases, with 5 bases between. The CDR3 has 12 amino acids. In DNA, the CDR3 is TGTGCCAGCAGCCATCCGGATTCACCCCTCCACTTT. This encodes CASSHPDSPLHF.

This clone is a singleton in its sample. This sequence joins TRBV5-6 and TRBJ2-5; D might be TRBD1 (5 bases). From germline, CDR1 is SGHDT and CDR2 YYEEEE. Trimming left V 0 bases short and J 6 bases short, with 12 bases between. This CDR3 has 14 amino acids. DNA of the CDR3: TGTGCCAGCAGCTTGGGGCAGGGAAGGCAGACCCAGTACTTC. Protein sequence: CASSLGQGRQTQYF.

This clone was detected only a few times. This chain joins TRBV5-4 and TRBJ2-7; 8 bases are a match to TRBD1. With 4 bases clipped from V and 0 bases from J, the junction kept 12 bases outside the gene matches. This CDR3 comprises 17 residues. Germline V lookup: CDR1 SGHNT, CDR2 YYREEE (reference sequence). The CDR3 DNA follows: TGTGCCAGCAGCCCAAAGACGGGACAGGCGAGCTCCTACGAGCAGTACTTC. This sequence encodes CASSPKTGQASSYEQYF.

V is TRBV2 and J is TRBJ1-3; possible D gene TRBD1, 5 bases. The CDR3 has 13 residues. Trimming took 9 bases from V and 4 from J, leaving 13 bases between them. Germline CDR1 reads SNHLY; CDR2 reads FYNNEI. The DNA of the CDR3 is TGTGCCAGTAAACAGGACGCCGGAAACACCATATATTTT. This translates into CASKQDAGNTIYF. The full variable domain, completed using reference TRBV2 and TRBJ1-3, is EPEVTQTPSHQVTQMGQEVILRCVPISNHLYFYWYRQILGQKVEFLVSFYNNEISEKSEIFDDQFSVERPDGSNFTLKIRSTKLEDSAMYFCASKQDAGNTIYFGEGSWLTVV.